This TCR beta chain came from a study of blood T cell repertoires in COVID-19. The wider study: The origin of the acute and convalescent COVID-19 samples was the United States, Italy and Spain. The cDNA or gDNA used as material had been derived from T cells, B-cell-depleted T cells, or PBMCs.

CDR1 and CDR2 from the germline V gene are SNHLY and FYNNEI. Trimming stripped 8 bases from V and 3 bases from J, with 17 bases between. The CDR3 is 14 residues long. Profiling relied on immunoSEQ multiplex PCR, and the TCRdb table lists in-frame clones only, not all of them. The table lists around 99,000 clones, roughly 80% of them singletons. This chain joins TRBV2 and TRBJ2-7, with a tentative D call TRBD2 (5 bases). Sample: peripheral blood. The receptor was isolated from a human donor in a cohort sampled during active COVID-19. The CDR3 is CASAREGGNYEQYV. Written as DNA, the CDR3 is TGTGCCAGCGCCCGAGAGGGTGGCAACTACGAGCAGTACGTC.